Below, 26 T cell receptor beta chains from the same sample are listed, as sequenced in a study of blood T cell repertoires in COVID-19. Here immunoSEQ multiplex PCR was the method, and the copy in TCRdb shows in-frame clones only, minus some. The table has about 220,000 clones, roughly 87% seen once. Sequencing was performed on peripheral blood. Receptors originate from a man aged 35 to 55 with active or convalescent COVID-19.

This chain links TRBV9 with TRBJ1-2, with D tentatively TRBD1 (5 bases). CDR3 length: 16 amino acids. Germline assignment: CDR1 SGDLS and CDR2 YYNGEE. V dropped 4 bases and J dropped 3 bases, with 19 bases sitting between them. The CDR3 DNA is TGTGCCAGCAGCCAAAGCCTACAGGCGGACCACTATGGCTACACCTTC. Translated: CASSQSLQADHYGYTF.

V and J are TRBV6-5 and TRBJ1-6, with 8 nucleotides matching TRBD1. The CDR3 extends over 15 amino acids. Germline V lookup: CDR1 MNHEY, CDR2 SVGAGI. V trimming: 0 bases; J trimming: 7 bases; junction bases outside the gene matches: 2. The DNA of the CDR3 is TGTGCCAGCAGTTACTCGAACAGGGGGAATTCACCCCTCCACTTT. It yields the protein CASSYSNRGNSPLHF.

The chain combines TRBV13 with TRBJ2-2, with 7 bases aligning to TRBD1. CDR1 and CDR2 (germline): PRHDT, FYEKMQ (reference sequence). The CDR3 has 15 residues. Unmatched junction bases numbered 11, after V lost 5 bases and J lost 8 bases. The CDR3 DNA reads TGTGCCAGCAGCCTCCGGGACAGATCGATGGGGGAGCTGTTTTTT. Protein: CASSLRDRSMGELFF.

This clone was counted once. This chain joins TRBV5-1 and TRBJ2-2; TRBD2 matches at 8 bases. In germline, CDR1 is SGHRS, CDR2 YFSETQ. With V trimmed by 4 bases and J by 4 bases, 3 bases remained unmatched. This CDR3 has 14 residues. The CDR3 loop reads CASSAGLATGELFF. CDR3 nucleotide sequence: TGCGCCAGCAGCGCCGGACTAGCCACCGGGGAGCTGTTTTTT.

The chain links TRBV6-4 to TRBJ2-2, with 11 bases lining up with TRBD1. Trimming took 4 bases from V and 6 from J; bases not matched to a gene: 1. The CDR3 runs 14 residues. CDR1 is MRHNA and CDR2 is SNTAGT in the germline V gene. The CDR3 is CASSGTGGAGELFF. CDR3 DNA: TGTGCCAGCAGTGGGACAGGGGGCGCCGGGGAGCTGTTTTTT.

The chain carries TRBV4-1 and TRBJ2-1; TRBD2 matches at 7 bases. Trimming took 0 bases from V and 10 from J; bases not matched to a gene: 12. The CDR3 spans 16 residues. The germline V gene has CDR1 MGHRA and CDR2 YSYEKL. CDR3 region: CASSQESSGAAEEQFF. CDR3 nucleotides: TGCGCCAGCAGCCAAGAATCTAGCGGAGCCGCCGAGGAGCAGTTCTTC.

The chain employs TRBV7-9 and TRBJ1-2; the match to TRBD1 covers 8 bases. The CDR3 contains 14 residues. The J segment lost 4 bases and the V segment lost 3 bases, leaving 4 bases of the junction unmatched. The germline gives CDR1 SEHNR, CDR2 FQNEAQ (reference sequence). CDR3 sequence: CASSFDRGGYGYTF. CDR3 bases: TGTGCCAGCAGCTTCGACAGGGGAGGCTATGGCTACACCTTC. The entire variable domain, with the rest obtained from reference TRBV7-9 and TRBJ1-2, is as follows: DTGVSQNPRHKITKRGQNVTFRCDPISEHNRLYWYRQTLGQGPEFLTYFQNEAQLEKSRLLSDRFSAERPKGSFSTLEIQRTEQGDSAMYLCASSFDRGGYGYTFGSGTRLTVV.

The chain couples TRBV6-5 to TRBJ1-2; D unclear. V was shortened by 8 bases and J by 4 bases, with 14 bases between the two germline ends. The V gene's germline CDR1 is MNHEY and CDR2 SVGAGI. The length of the CDR3 is 13 residues. The DNA for the CDR3 is TGTGCCAGCGGACGGGAAGGAAGCTATGGCTACACCTTC. Its protein product is CASGREGSYGYTF.

This rearrangement joins TRBV19 to TRBJ2-7, with 9 positions matching TRBD2. The CDR3 is 15 amino acids. V gave up 3 bases and J gave up 4 bases; unmatched junction bases: 7. CDR1 and CDR2 from the germline V gene are LNHDA and SQIVND (reference sequence). This CDR3 reads CASSIVTSGKYEQYF. The DNA for the CDR3 is TGTGCCAGTAGTATTGTGACTAGCGGCAAGTACGAGCAGTACTTC.

This clone was seen a single time. The rearrangement uses TRBV9 and TRBJ2-5, with 9 bases identical to TRBD1. The germline V gene has CDR1 SGDLS and CDR2 YYNGEE. CDR3 size: 15 residues. V shed 4 bases and J 1 base; nucleotides not matched to a gene: 5. In nucleotides, the CDR3 is TGTGCCAGCAGCCCCCGGGACAGGGTCCAAGAGACCCAGTACTTC. It codes for CASSPRDRVQETQYF.

The gene calls are TRBV19 and TRBJ1-1; 7 bases line up with TRBD1. Looked up from germline, CDR1 is LNHDA and CDR2 is SQIVND (reference sequence). The CDR3 runs to 14 residues. V dropped 6 bases and J dropped 1; count of bases not matched to a gene: 5. The CDR3 is CASRTQGWNTEAFF. Written as DNA, the CDR3 is TGTGCCAGTAGGACACAGGGGTGGAACACTGAAGCTTTCTTT.

This chain links TRBV7-9 with TRBJ1-4, with TRBD1 as a possible D gene (6 bases). Germline CDR1 reads SEHNR; CDR2 reads FQNEAQ (reference sequence). The CDR3 has 14 residues. V lost 5 bases and J 8 bases, leaving 15 bases between the germline ends. The CDR3 reads CASSGDRPREKLFF. The CDR3 nucleotides read TGTGCCAGCAGCGGCGACAGGCCCCGCGAAAAACTGTTTTTT.

J is TRBJ1-1 and V is TRBV25-1; D is undetermined. Germline V CDR1 and CDR2: MGHDK, SYGVNS. The CDR3 spans 14 residues. The V gene lost 4 bases and the J gene lost 0 bases, with 9 bases spanning the gap. CDR3 sequence reads: CASSVTALNTEAFF. CDR3 coding DNA: TGTGCCAGCAGTGTAACAGCCCTGAACACTGAAGCTTTCTTT.

V gene TRBV11-2 combines with J gene TRBJ1-6; 7 bases agree with TRBD1. V shed 1 base, J shed 6 bases, and the junction held 3 bases outside the gene matches. This CDR3 is built from 15 residues. Per the germline V gene, CDR1 is SGHAT and CDR2 is FQNNGV. The CDR3 DNA is TGTGCCAGCAGCTTAGCAGGGGGAGCTAATTCACCCCTCCACTTT. This codes for CASSLAGGANSPLHF.

The V gene is TRBV5-1, the J gene TRBJ2-3; 11 bases match TRBD2. J gave up 0 bases and V 3 bases, and 9 bases lay outside the gene matches. The CDR3 consists of 18 residues. Looked up from germline, CDR1 is SGHRS and CDR2 is YFSETQ. In nucleotides, the CDR3 is TGCGCCAGCAGCTCCGATCCTAGCGGGAGGACAAGCACAGATACGCAGTATTTT. This gives the protein CASSSDPSGRTSTDTQYF.

The chain has TRBV9 and TRBJ1-2, with TRBD1 as a possible D gene (6 bases). V gave up 4 bases and J gave up 2 bases, with 12 bases separating them. This CDR3 spans 14 amino acids. CDR1 is SGDLS and CDR2 is YYNGEE in the germline V gene. CDR3 DNA sequence: TGTGCCAGCAGCTTACAGGGTTCCAACTATGGCTACACCTTC. As protein: CASSLQGSNYGYTF.

The chain is built from TRBV27 and TRBJ2-3; unclear D gene. V was pared by 5 bases and J by 4 bases, with 13 bases between. The germline V gene encodes CDR1 MNHEY and CDR2 SMNVEV (reference sequence). The length of the CDR3 is 14 residues. This chain's CDR3 is CASSDLTRPDTQYF. DNA for the CDR3: TGTGCCAGCAGTGACCTGACAAGGCCAGATACGCAGTATTTT.

This chain uses TRBV18 with TRBJ1-2, with a possible D match to TRBD1 (5 bases). The CDR3 is 15 amino acids. The V and J ends lost 6 bases and 4 bases respectively, with 18 bases between them. The germline V gene has CDR1 KGHSH and CDR2 LQKENI. The chain's CDR3 is CASSPGLNEPYGYTF. The CDR3 coding sequence is TGTGCCAGCTCGCCGGGACTTAATGAGCCCTATGGCTACACCTTC.

The rearrangement uses TRBV2 and TRBJ1-3, with TRBD1 matching over 9 bases. Trimming cost V 6 bases and J 1 base; bases outside gene matches: 1. Germline V gene lookup returns CDR1 SNHLY and CDR2 FYNNEI. This CDR3 has 14 amino acids. CDR3 sequence (DNA): TGTGCCAGCAGCGGACAGGGGTCTGGAAACACCATATATTTT. It translates to CASSGQGSGNTIYF.

The rearrangement links TRBV11-2 to TRBJ1-4, with 8 bases fitting TRBD1. The CDR3 covers 14 residues. Germline assignment: CDR1 SGHAT and CDR2 FQNNGV. The junction had 3 bases not matched to a gene; V was cut back by 5 bases and J by 4 bases. The CDR3 nucleotides read TGTGCCAGCAGCGCCACAGGGGGTAATGAAAAACTGTTTTTT. Translating it yields CASSATGGNEKLFF.

V and J are TRBV11-2 and TRBJ1-5, with D possibly TRBD1 on 6 matching bases. Trimming took off 4 bases at V and 7 bases at J, with 17 bases between the two ends. This CDR3 is 15 amino acids long. Germline CDR1 and CDR2: SGHAT and FQNNGV. The CDR3 reads CASSSQDSGNQPQHF. CDR3 DNA: TGTGCCAGCAGCTCACAGGACAGCGGGAACCAGCCCCAGCATTTT.

A few counts support this clone. The V gene is TRBV6-1, the J gene TRBJ1-5, with D tentatively TRBD1 (5 bases). V lost 1 base to trimming and J lost 2 bases, with 12 bases between them. CDR3 length: 16 amino acids. The germline V gene has CDR1 MNHNS and CDR2 SASEGT. The CDR3 loop is CASSEGVSGGNQPQHF. DNA of the CDR3: TGTGCCAGCAGTGAAGGGGTCTCGGGGGGCAATCAGCCCCAGCATTTT.

The chain recombines TRBV27 with TRBJ2-2; possibly TRBD1 for D (5 bases). V lost 4 bases, J lost 3 bases, and 9 bases lay in between. Germline V gene lookup returns CDR1 MNHEY and CDR2 SMNVEV (reference sequence). The CDR3 loop spans 14 amino acids. CDR3 loop: CASSWGLHTGELFF. The CDR3 DNA reads as TGTGCCAGCAGTTGGGGCCTCCACACCGGGGAGCTGTTTTTT.

This clone turned up a few times. The J gene is TRBJ1-1, the V gene TRBV11-3, with D possibly matching TRBD1 (5 bases). The germline V gene encodes CDR1 SGHNT and CDR2 YENEEA. The CDR3 extends over 13 amino acids. The germline V and J ends were trimmed by 0 bases and 5 bases, with 7 bases remaining between them. The CDR3 DNA follows: TGTGCCAGCAGCTTAGATTGGACAACTGAAGCTTTCTTT. As protein: CASSLDWTTEAFF.

The rearrangement links TRBV4-1 to TRBJ1-2; weak D call: TRBD1 (6 bases). The CDR3 spans 15 residues. V lost 1 base, J lost 7 bases, and 16 bases lay in between. Germline V gene lookup returns CDR1 MGHRA and CDR2 YSYEKL. The CDR3 is CASSQVGQGIGGYTF. The CDR3 DNA is TGCGCCAGCAGCCAAGTCGGGCAGGGGATAGGTGGCTACACCTTC.

The V call is TRBV27, the J call TRBJ2-2; perhaps TRBD2 as D (6 bases). This CDR3 has 16 residues. The V end was cut by 5 bases, the J end by 4 bases, with 17 bases between. Germline CDR1 and CDR2: MNHEY and SMNVEV (reference sequence). CDR3 amino acids: CASSPDRDFPTGELFF. For the CDR3, the DNA is TGTGCCAGCAGTCCGGACCGGGACTTTCCCACCGGGGAGCTGTTTTTT.